One TCR beta chain is described in this entry. Antigen specificity is unknown. This entry is derived from a study of response to subunit inactivated influenza vaccine. Whole-study findings and limits: Researchers suggested that each seasonal influenza vaccination recruits few new T cells.

TCRdb fed the RT-PCR reads into MiXCR, producing one record per CDR3 protein. Of about 700,000 distinct CDR3 sequences listed, 11% to 15% were seen once; the top ten hold around 7%. Germline V lookup: CDR1 SGHRS, CDR2 YFSETQ. Trimming cost V 2 bases and J 2 bases, with 12 bases left between them. This CDR3 comprises 15 residues. This clonotype was obtained from a man between 45 and 60 years old who received an inactivated influenza vaccine. This rearrangement joins TRBV5-1 to TRBJ2-3; possibly TRBD1 or TRBD2 for D (6 bases each). This specimen consisted of PBMCs from blood, obtained roughly 15 days before vaccination. This chain's CDR3 is CASSFHGGLTDTQYF. CDR3 in DNA: TGCGCCAGCAGCTTCCACGGGGGCCTCACAGATACGCAGTATTTT.